Here is one T cell receptor (beta chain) with its context. It has no known antigen specificity. No base-level quality is on record; no much larger clone is a single base apart. The data derive from a study of blood T cell repertoires in COVID-19 (dated by TCRdb to the early 2020s). Study-level background: Collaborator samples came from the United States, Italy and Spain and covered acute and convalescent phases of COVID-19. The prospective study material was composed of cDNA or gDNA derived from T cells, B-cell-depleted T cells, or PBMCs. Deeply sampled blood TCRbeta repertoires from subjects exposed to, actively infected with, or recovered from COVID-19 were included in the dataset. The repertoires were released in a freely available public database intended as a resource for research on the immune response to SARS-CoV-2. Samples came from the ongoing ImmuneRACE study (first 160 participants) plus 1,254 subjects from 6 global collaborators. Sample metadata almost always included a de-identified subject ID, COVID-19 status, age in years and sex. Where available, HLA class I and class II types were obtained from metadata supplied by the sample provider rather than from assay-based typing. Paper-wide results and their limitations: The quantity of clinical and demographic metadata differed by source and by participant and was supplied without curation.

TCRbeta CDR3 regions were amplified from genomic DNA by means of the immunoSEQ Assay, a bias-controlled multiplex PCR. The authors processed their data as follows. The number of nucleated cells in each sample was estimated by amplification of reference gene primers within the assay. Sequence reads were collapsed and filtered to measure the absolute abundance of every unique TCRbeta CDR3 rearrangement. For each sample, productive Simpson clonality was calculated as the square root of Simpson's diversity index across productive rearrangements. TCRdb retrieved this table from immuneACCESS and kept in-frame rearrangements only. Not all clones are present; in checked studies, unresolved V genes account for under half, and no reason is known for the remainder. The V and J calls and clone size are taken from that table; D and trimming were inferred from the DNA. The sample data list some 50,000 clones, and roughly 88% of these were observed just once. The top ten clonotypes cover around 2.7% of the sample.

Including the terminal cysteine and phenylalanine, the CDR3 comprises 14 residues. Of the read, only the CDR3 DNA is kept; its 42 bases are in frame from base 1. After removal of 4 bases from V and 5 bases from J, the junction retains 8 bases not matched to a gene. The germline V gene provides CDR1 SGHRS and CDR2 YFSETQ. The collaborating institutions used their own protocols to collect whole blood in K2EDTA tubes. For TCRbeta analysis, collaborators shipped samples in one of three forms: frozen whole blood, isolated PBMCs, or DNA extracted from either of those sample types. This receptor was obtained from a man older than 75 with acute or convalescent COVID-19. The sequence links TRBV5-1 to TRBJ2-5, with 7 bases in between that match TRBD2. Source material: peripheral blood. The CDR3 reads CASSGGRAEETQYF. The nucleotide sequence is given as TGCGCCAGCAGCGGGGGGAGGGCTGAGGAGACCCAGTACTTC.